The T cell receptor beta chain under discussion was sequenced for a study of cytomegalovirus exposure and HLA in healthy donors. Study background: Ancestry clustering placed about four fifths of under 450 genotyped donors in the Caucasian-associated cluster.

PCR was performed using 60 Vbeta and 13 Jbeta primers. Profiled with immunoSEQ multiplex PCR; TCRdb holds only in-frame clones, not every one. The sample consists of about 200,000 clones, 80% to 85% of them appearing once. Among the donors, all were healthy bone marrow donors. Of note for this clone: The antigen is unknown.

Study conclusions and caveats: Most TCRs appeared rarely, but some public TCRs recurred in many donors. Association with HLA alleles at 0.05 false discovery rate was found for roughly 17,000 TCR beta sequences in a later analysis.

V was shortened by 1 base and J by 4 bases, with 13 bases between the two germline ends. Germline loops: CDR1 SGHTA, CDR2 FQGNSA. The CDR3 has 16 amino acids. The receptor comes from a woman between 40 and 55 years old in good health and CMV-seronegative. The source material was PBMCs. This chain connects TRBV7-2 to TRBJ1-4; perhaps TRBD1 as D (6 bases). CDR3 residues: CASSLVVGAVNEKLFF. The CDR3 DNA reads TGTGCCAGCAGCTTAGTAGTGGGGGCTGTTAATGAAAAACTGTTTTTT.